This passage covers 30 T cell receptor beta chains from one sample sequenced in a study of CD8 T cells in Susac syndrome. Random hexamers were used to reverse transcribe roughly 0.5 to 1 ug of RNA. TCRdb reprocessed the immunoSEQ multiplex PCR reads with MiXCR, giving one entry per CDR3 protein. The top ten clones hold about 0.07% of a sample with over 300,000 distinct CDR3 sequences, about 91% of them seen once. The source material was CD4+ T cells from PBMCs. All receptors derive from a human donor with multiple sclerosis.

The rearrangement links TRBV29-1 to TRBJ2-5; TRBD2 is a possible D gene (5 bases). Trimming took off 3 bases at V and 4 bases at J, with 12 bases between the two ends. CDR1 SQVTM and CDR2 ANQGSEA come from the germline V gene. CDR3 size: 13 residues. CDR3 nucleotide sequence: TGCAGCGTTGACGGGGAAGACTTAGAGACCCAGTACTTC. Translating gives CSVDGEDLETQYF.

The chain recombines TRBV7-8 with TRBJ2-7; 7 nucleotides match TRBD1. The germline CDR1 and CDR2 sequences are SGHVS and FQNEAQ. The J segment lost 0 bases and the V segment lost 2 bases, leaving 13 bases of the junction unmatched. The CDR3 loop spans 18 amino acids. The CDR3 spells CASSLTGLDRGPSYEQYF. The CDR3 DNA is TGTGCCAGCAGCTTAACTGGATTGGATAGGGGGCCCTCCTACGAGCAGTACTTC.

The rearrangement uses TRBV6-5 and TRBJ1-2, with 7 nucleotides matching TRBD1. Germline V gives CDR1 MNHEY, CDR2 SVGAGI. With 0 bases clipped from V and 5 bases from J, the junction kept 6 bases outside the gene matches. This CDR3 is 15 amino acids long. The CDR3 region has the DNA TGTGCCAGCAGTTACTCTCCGACAGGGAAGTATGGCTACACCTTC. This sequence encodes CASSYSPTGKYGYTF.

The J gene is TRBJ1-2, the V gene TRBV7-2, with D perhaps matching TRBD1 (5 bases). Trimming shortened V by 6 bases and J by 4 bases, and 21 bases separated the two germline ends. The CDR3 extends over 16 amino acids. The V gene's germline CDR1 is SGHTA and CDR2 FQGNSA. This chain's CDR3 is CASRFTSRGDPYGYTF. The CDR3 DNA reads as TGTGCCAGCAGATTTACTTCCCGGGGCGACCCCTATGGCTACACCTTC.

This clonotype appeared once. The V gene is TRBV7-9, the J gene TRBJ1-5; D ambiguous. This CDR3 comprises 12 residues. Deletions cut 1 base from V and 7 bases from J, with 5 bases between. Germline CDR1 is SEHNR and CDR2 is FQNEAQ (reference sequence). The CDR3 loop is CASSLDMQPQHF. The CDR3 DNA is TGTGCCAGCAGCTTAGATATGCAGCCCCAGCATTTT.

The chain links TRBV4-1 to TRBJ2-7, with 9 bases identical to TRBD2. Trimming took 4 bases from V and 2 from J; bases not matched to a gene: 9. Germline loops: CDR1 MGHRA, CDR2 YSYEKL. The CDR3 covers 16 residues. For the CDR3, the DNA is TGCGCCAGCAGCCCTACCCTCGCGGGAGGGCCCTACGAGCAGTACTTC. Translated, it gives CASSPTLAGGPYEQYF.

The J gene is TRBJ2-3, the V gene TRBV2, with 11 positions matching TRBD2. This CDR3 has 14 amino acids. Germline V gene lookup returns CDR1 SNHLY and CDR2 FYNNEI. V shed 4 bases and J 9 bases; nucleotides not matched to a gene: 6. CDR3 region: CASSVGLAGLTQYF. CDR3 sequence (DNA): TGTGCCAGCAGTGTAGGACTAGCGGGTCTCACGCAGTATTTT.

This rearrangement joins TRBV25-1 to TRBJ2-5; 9 bases fit TRBD1. Germline values: CDR1 MGHDK, CDR2 SYGVNS. J lost 2 bases, V lost 5 bases, and 12 bases had no gene match. This CDR3 comprises 17 residues. This CDR3 is CASSSSLGTGFQETQYF. CDR3 coding DNA: TGTGCCAGCAGTTCATCTCTTGGGACAGGGTTTCAAGAGACCCAGTACTTC.

The chain employs TRBV20-1 and TRBJ2-7; 10 bases are shared with TRBD2. There are 13 residues in the CDR3. CDR1 is DFQATT, CDR2 SNEGSKA, per germline (reference sequence). V trimming: 1 base; J trimming: 3 bases; junction bases outside the gene matches: 0. This CDR3 reads CSARGTSGYEQYF. CDR3 DNA: TGCAGTGCTAGAGGGACTAGCGGCTACGAGCAGTACTTC.

The chain uses TRBV19 and TRBJ1-1; D unclear. The V end was cut by 2 bases, the J end by 1 base, with 5 bases between. Germline V gene sequence: CDR1 LNHDA, CDR2 SQIVND (reference sequence). This CDR3 has 13 residues. For the CDR3, the DNA is TGTGCCAGTAGTATAAATTGGAACACTGAAGCTTTCTTT. It translates to CASSINWNTEAFF.

V and J are TRBV18 and TRBJ2-1; D not resolved. Germline CDR1 reads KGHSH; CDR2 reads LQKENI. The CDR3 is 12 residues long. V was clipped by 4 bases and J by 7 bases, with 8 bases between them. In DNA form, the CDR3 reads TGTGCCAGCTCACGCGAAGAAAATGAGCAGTTCTTC. Translation: CASSREENEQFF.

The chain joins TRBV5-1 to TRBJ1-4, with D hard to call. The CDR3 runs 16 residues. The ends were cut back, 0 bases at V and 0 bases at J, with 9 bases in the middle. Germline-derived CDR1 and CDR2 are SGHRS and YFSETQ. Written as DNA, the CDR3 is TGCGCCAGCAGCTTGGCCGGCGCTGCAACTAATGAAAAACTGTTTTTT. Translation gives CASSLAGAATNEKLFF. Full variable domain (remainder filled in from reference TRBV5-1 and TRBJ1-4): KAGVTQTPRYLIKTRGQQVTLSCSPISGHRSVSWYQQTPGQGLQFLFEYFSETQRNKGNFPGRFSGRQFSNSRSEMNVSTLELGDSALYLCASSLAGAATNEKLFFGSGTQLSVL.

V and J are TRBV2 and TRBJ1-2; D not certain. The CDR3 is 13 residues long. V lost 1 base and J 3 bases, leaving 6 bases between the germline ends. CDR1 is SNHLY and CDR2 is FYNNEI in the germline V gene. DNA of the CDR3: TGTGCCAGCAGTGAAGGATATTACTATGGCTACACCTTC. Protein product: CASSEGYYYGYTF.

CDR3: CASSPTLRVAETQYF. The CDR3 DNA follows: TGTGCCAGCTCACCGACTCTCAGGGTGGCAGAGACCCAGTACTTC. V is TRBV18 and J is TRBJ2-5; possible D gene TRBD1, 5 bases. The CDR3 loop spans 15 amino acids. Trimming took off 3 bases at V and 4 bases at J, with 15 bases between the two ends. Germline V gene data show CDR1 as KGHSH and CDR2 as LQKENI.

This chain connects TRBV3-1 to TRBJ2-4; 7 bases map to TRBD1. Germline CDR1 LGHDT, CDR2 YNNKEL (reference sequence). The CDR3 loop spans 14 amino acids. The J segment lost 5 bases and the V segment lost 5 bases, leaving 6 bases of the junction unmatched. This CDR3 reads CASSALGQQNIQYF. CDR3 sequence (DNA): TGTGCCAGCAGCGCGCTGGGACAGCAAAACATTCAGTACTTC. Together with reference TRBV3-1 and TRBJ2-4, the CDR3 gives the full variable domain: DTAVSQTPKYLVTQMGNDKSIKCEQNLGHDTMYWYKQDSKKFLKIMFSYNNKELIINETVPNRFSPKSPDKAHLNLHINSLELGDSAVYFCASSALGQQNIQYFGAGTRLSVL.

This chain links TRBV7-3 with TRBJ2-7; possible D gene TRBD2, 5 bases. The germline V and J ends were trimmed by 0 bases and 2 bases, with 14 bases remaining between them. CDR1 and CDR2 (germline): SGHTA, FQGTGA. CDR3 length equals 16 residues. The CDR3 region has the DNA TGTGCCAGCAGCTTAACCTTAGCGCCTGAACCCTACGAGCAGTACTTC. Translating gives CASSLTLAPEPYEQYF.

The V gene is TRBV20-1, the J gene TRBJ2-7; a possible D gene is TRBD2 (6 bases). Germline assignment: CDR1 DFQATT and CDR2 SNEGSKA (reference sequence). Trimming took off 5 bases at V and 1 base at J, with 15 bases between the two ends. The CDR3 extends over 14 amino acids. The CDR3 sequence is CSAGRDFSSYEQYF. CDR3 nucleotides: TGCAGTGCTGGCCGGGACTTCTCGTCCTACGAGCAGTACTTC.

This clonotype was recorded only once. Here the CDR3 DNA reads TGTGCCAGCTCACCATCCGGGACCGTAGGACAGCCCCAGCATTTT. Translation: CASSPSGTVGQPQHF. This rearrangement joins TRBV18 to TRBJ1-5, with D possibly matching TRBD1 (5 bases). V was clipped by 2 bases and J by 7 bases, with 15 bases between them. Germline V lookup: CDR1 KGHSH, CDR2 LQKENI. This CDR3 region has 15 residues.

The V call is TRBV19, the J call TRBJ2-1; the D is unclear. The CDR3 runs to 14 residues. CDR1 is LNHDA, CDR2 SQIVND, per germline (reference sequence). The V gene lost 5 bases and the J gene lost 9 bases, with 17 bases spanning the gap. The CDR3 DNA reads TGTGCCAGTAGTCCCCGGACCACCGTCGGTGAGCAGTTCTTC. Translation gives CASSPRTTVGEQFF.

V and J are TRBV2 and TRBJ2-3, with D perhaps matching TRBD1 or TRBD2 (5 bases each). The CDR3 has 14 amino acids. The germline V and J ends were trimmed by 7 bases and 5 bases, with 16 bases remaining between them. CDR1 and CDR2 from the germline V gene are SNHLY and FYNNEI. CDR3 region: CASISRDPRDTQYF. CDR3 sequence (DNA): TGTGCCAGCATTTCCCGGGACCCTAGAGATACGCAGTATTTT.

This chain joins TRBV12-3 or TRBV12-4 and TRBJ1-4, with 7 bases identical to TRBD1. This CDR3 is 13 amino acids long. With V trimmed by 8 bases and J by 8 bases, 8 bases remained unmatched. The CDR3 is CASGRGLGEKLFF. The CDR3 nucleotides are TGTGCCAGCGGGAGGGGGCTTGGGGAAAAACTGTTTTTT.

V and J are TRBV2 and TRBJ1-1, with D unclear. This CDR3 comprises 14 residues. V was shortened by 8 bases and J by 1 base, with 14 bases between the two germline ends. The V gene's germline CDR1 is SNHLY and CDR2 FYNNEI. CDR3 nucleotide sequence: TGTGCCAGCCGTTCCGTCTCCTCGAACACTGAAGCTTTCTTT. This translates into CASRSVSSNTEAFF.

The chain joins TRBV7-8 to TRBJ2-2, with TRBD2 identical over 7 bases. Trimming took 4 bases from V and 5 from J; bases not matched to a gene: 22. Germline V gene sequence: CDR1 SGHVS, CDR2 FQNEAQ. The CDR3 sequence is 20 residues long. DNA for the CDR3: TGTGCCAGCAGCTCCCACCGACCGTTAGCGGGTCGTACGGGGACCGGGGAGCTGTTTTTT. It is translated as CASSSHRPLAGRTGTGELFF.

The rearrangement joins TRBV6-1 to TRBJ2-2, with TRBD2 matching 7 bases. J lost 3 bases, V lost 7 bases, and 5 bases had no gene match. CDR1 and CDR2 (germline): MNHNS, SASEGT. The CDR3 is 14 amino acids. CDR3 DNA sequence: TGTGCCAGCATAGCGGGCAGTTACACCGGGGAGCTGTTTTTT. Amino acid sequence: CASIAGSYTGELFF.

This chain uses TRBV30 with TRBJ1-1; 9 bases are a match to TRBD1. This CDR3 region has 13 residues. The V gene end was trimmed by 4 bases and the J gene end by 3 bases; junction bases not matched to a gene: 3. The germline CDR1 and CDR2 sequences are GTSNPN and SVGIG (reference sequence). CDR3 protein: CAWTRTGDTEAFF. The DNA of the CDR3 is TGTGCCTGGACGCGGACAGGGGACACTGAAGCTTTCTTT. Supplemented by reference TRBV30 and TRBJ1-1, the full variable domain reads SQTIHQWPATLVQPVGSPLSLECTVEGTSNPNLYWYRQAAGRGLQLLFYSVGIGQISSEVPQNLSASRPQDRQFILSSKKLLLSDSGFYLCAWTRTGDTEAFFGQGTRLTVV.

This sequence joins TRBV6-1 and TRBJ2-5, with D possibly matching TRBD2 (6 bases). The CDR3 contains 14 residues. CDR1 and CDR2 from the germline V gene are MNHNS and SASEGT. The ends were cut back, 5 bases at V and 2 bases at J, with 12 bases in the middle. CDR3 DNA: TGTGCCAGCAGTCCATCCCGGGGGCAAGAGACCCAGTACTTC. The encoded protein is CASSPSRGQETQYF.

J is TRBJ1-4 and V is TRBV6-1; D ambiguous. CDR3 length: 14 residues. Trimming removed 5 bases from V and 4 bases from J, with 11 bases in between. CDR1 and CDR2 (germline): MNHNS, SASEGT. CDR3 bases: TGTGCCAGCAGTATCGACGGGCATAATGAAAAACTGTTTTTT. As protein: CASSIDGHNEKLFF.

A single count supports this clonotype. The chain employs TRBV18 and TRBJ2-4; possible D gene TRBD1, 6 bases. This CDR3 has 13 residues. Trimming stripped 1 base from V and 11 bases from J, with 12 bases between. From germline, CDR1 is KGHSH and CDR2 LQKENI. CDR3 residues: CASSPRAGDVQYF. CDR3 nucleotides: TGTGCCAGCTCACCACGGGCAGGGGACGTTCAGTACTTC. The full variable domain, its missing parts supplied by reference TRBV18 and TRBJ2-4, is NAGVMQNPRHLVRRRGQEARLRCSPMKGHSHVYWYRQLPEEGLKFMVYLQKENIIDESGMPKERFSAEFPKEGPSILRIQQVVRGDSAAYFCASSPRAGDVQYFGAGTRLSVL.

The rearrangement uses TRBV6-6 and TRBJ2-7; D unclear. CDR1 and CDR2 (germline): MNHNY, SVGAGI (reference sequence). V lost 5 bases and J lost 0, with 11 bases in between. The CDR3 sequence is 14 residues long. The CDR3 nucleotides read TGTGCCAGCAGTCCTTACGCCTACTCCTACGAGCAGTACTTC. Translation gives CASSPYAYSYEQYF.

The chain combines TRBV9 with TRBJ1-2; D remains ambiguous. The V and J ends lost 3 bases and 4 bases respectively, with 13 bases between them. The germline gives CDR1 SGDLS, CDR2 YYNGEE. The CDR3 length is 14 residues. The CDR3 reads CASSATTRGYGYTF. The CDR3 region has the DNA TGTGCCAGCAGCGCCACCACCCGGGGCTATGGCTACACCTTC.